Sequencing of this T cell receptor (beta chain) was carried out in a study of cytotoxic CD8 clonotypes in ibrutinib-treated CLL. Across the study: Partial responses totalled approximately 25 and complete responses 2; after median roughly 71 months, about 14 remained remitted and approximately 12 progressed. With a range of 6 to 36, the median treatment time before response samples were taken was approximately twelve months. General study findings and limits: Baseline clonality, higher than in age-matched healthy donors, tracked circulating CD8+ T-cell counts. Clonality showed a rise at ibrutinib response that reversed toward baseline at progression.

Repertoires were generated with immunoSEQ multiplex PCR, while TCRdb's copy carries only in-frame clones and drops some. The sample carries about 160,000 clones, more than 80% recorded once. This clone was seen a single time. Its antigen is undetermined. The CDR3 sequence is 14 residues long. The germline V gene encodes CDR1 SGHRS and CDR2 YFSETQ. Unmatched junction bases numbered 5, after V lost 3 bases and J lost 5 bases. The source is a human donor with chronic lymphocytic leukemia. Specimen: PBMCs, collected after 24 months of ibrutinib treatment. The chain combines TRBV5-1 with TRBJ2-1, with 7 bases that match TRBD1. CDR3 nucleotides: TGCGCCAGCAGCTCGGGACAGCGAAACAATGAGCAGTTCTTC. Amino acids: CASSSGQRNNEQFF.